This T cell receptor beta chain was sequenced during a study of shared clonotypes between healthy human individuals. Turning to the study itself: Three CD4 naive, three CD4 memory, two CD8 naive and one CD8 memory plate were used per donor.

Study-level points and caveats: Read depth was anticipated to influence clonotype sharing among donors. In the sorted subsets, rarefaction showed sequencing was incomplete despite large depth.

After removal of 4 bases from V and 0 bases from J, the junction contained 11 bases not matched to a gene. The germline gives CDR1 SGHVS, CDR2 FQNEAQ. This CDR3 contains 20 residues. Produced via immunoSEQ multiplex PCR; TCRdb's table is partial and in-frame only. Of 2 million to 3 million clones in the sample, more than 85% were seen once. A word on this clone: Its target is unknown.

The source material was naive CD4+ T cells from PBMCs. Subset: CD45RA+ positively selected. The sequence came from a man in his late teens or twenties in good health. Some clones in this sample may be carry-over from other donors' samples. The chain employs TRBV7-8 and TRBJ2-3; 15 bases fit TRBD2. This CDR3 reads CASSSRGLAGGRLSTDTQYF. In DNA form, the CDR3 reads TGTGCCAGCAGCTCCCGGGGACTAGCGGGAGGCCGTCTCAGCACAGATACGCAGTATTTT.